This T cell receptor (beta chain) was identified during a study of blood T cell repertoires in COVID-19 (TCRdb year 2020). Broadly, across the study: Collaborator samples came from the United States, Italy and Spain and covered acute and convalescent phases of COVID-19. The material from the prospective study consisted of cDNA or gDNA derived from T cells, B-cell-depleted T cells, or PBMCs. Subjects who had been exposed to COVID-19, were actively infected with it, or had recovered from it provided the deeply sampled blood TCRbeta repertoires that made up the dataset. The repertoires were released in a freely available public database intended as a resource for research on the immune response to SARS-CoV-2. The samples were drawn from two sources: the first 160 participants of the ongoing ImmuneRACE study, and 950 to 1,500 subjects contributed by 6 global collaborators. Sample metadata almost always included a de-identified subject ID, COVID-19 status, age in years and sex. Where HLA class I and class II types were available, the types were taken from metadata supplied by the sample provider, not from assay-based typing.

At one collaborating source in Seattle, patients were enrolled during active infection and were followed longitudinally through the course of disease. Collaborating institutions collected whole blood in K2EDTA tubes following their own protocols. For TCRbeta analysis, collaborators shipped samples as frozen whole blood, isolated PBMCs, or DNA extracted from either of those sample types. TCRbeta CDR3 regions were amplified from genomic DNA using the immunoSEQ Assay, a bias-controlled multiplex PCR. As for how the authors treated the data: The number of nucleated cells in each sample was estimated by amplification of reference gene primers within the assay. Sequence reads were collapsed and filtered to measure the absolute abundance of every unique TCRbeta CDR3 rearrangement. For each sample, productive Simpson clonality was calculated by taking the square root of Simpson's diversity index across productive rearrangements. TCRdb obtained this table from immuneACCESS and retained in-frame rearrangements with V and J assigned. These tables miss some clones; where compared with another copy, unresolved V genes account for less than half of the shortfall, and the remainder is unexplained. That table gives V, J and clone size, and the DNA gave D and trimming. The sample table lists about 170,000 clones, 85% of them with a count of one. The top ten constitute around 8% of the sample.

The paper's findings and limits, for the study overall: Clinical and demographic metadata were provided uncurated, with the amount varying by source and participant.

The trim is 5 bases for V and 0 bases for J, with a gap of 16 bases between the germline ends. The germline V gene supplies CDR1 MDHEN and CDR2 SYDVKM. The CDR3 covers 16 residues, taking in both the cysteine and the phenylalanine. CDR3 DNA is the only sequence kept; it has 48 bases, read in frame from the first base. As concerns this clone: The clone's antigen remains unknown. No quality values exist for individual bases; no much larger clone is one base distant.

The receptor chain draws on TRBV28 and TRBJ1-2; the D gene remains uncertain. Sequences were obtained from peripheral blood. This receptor was taken from an elderly woman with COVID-19, enrolled during active disease. The DNA sequence is as follows: TGTGCCAGCAGTCCTGGTGGGCAGGAACCTAACTATGGCTACACCTTC. Its coded protein is CASSPGGQEPNYGYTF.